The table lists the clone carrying this T cell receptor (beta chain) with many counts. The data were taken from a study of early T cells in non-severe SARS-CoV-2 infection. The overall study: From unsorted whole blood, bulk RNA was sequenced, and the chains remained unpaired.

The germline V and J ends were trimmed by 0 bases and 5 bases, with 10 bases remaining between them. The CDR3 consists of 13 residues. From germline, CDR1 is DFQATT and CDR2 SNEGSKA (reference sequence). Unique molecular identifiers were added to individual cDNA molecules. TCRdb recomputed calls from the 5' RACE reads with MiXCR, one row per CDR3 protein. The data show about 52,000 distinct CDR3 sequences, with 11% seen just once and roughly a tenth held by the top ten. This clonotype was obtained from an adult who was a healthcare worker with PCR-confirmed SARS-CoV-2 infection or an uninfected control (not recorded which). The sequenced material came from whole blood. The chain combines TRBV20-1 with TRBJ1-2; no clear D. CDR3 sequence: CSAREGSIYGYTF. As DNA, the CDR3 is TGCAGTGCTAGAGAAGGGTCCATTTATGGCTACACCTTC.